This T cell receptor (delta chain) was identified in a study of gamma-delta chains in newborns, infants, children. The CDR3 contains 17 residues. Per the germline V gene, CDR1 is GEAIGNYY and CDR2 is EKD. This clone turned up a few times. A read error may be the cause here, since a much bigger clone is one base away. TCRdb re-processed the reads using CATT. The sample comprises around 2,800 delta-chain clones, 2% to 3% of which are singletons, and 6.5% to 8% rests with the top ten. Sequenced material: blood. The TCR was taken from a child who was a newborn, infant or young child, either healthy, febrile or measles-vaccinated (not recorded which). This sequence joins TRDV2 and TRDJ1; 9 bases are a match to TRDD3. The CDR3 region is CACDKLGDYRFTGKLIF. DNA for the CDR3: TGTGCCTGTGACAAACTGGGGGACTACCGGTTTACCGGTAAACTCATCTTT.